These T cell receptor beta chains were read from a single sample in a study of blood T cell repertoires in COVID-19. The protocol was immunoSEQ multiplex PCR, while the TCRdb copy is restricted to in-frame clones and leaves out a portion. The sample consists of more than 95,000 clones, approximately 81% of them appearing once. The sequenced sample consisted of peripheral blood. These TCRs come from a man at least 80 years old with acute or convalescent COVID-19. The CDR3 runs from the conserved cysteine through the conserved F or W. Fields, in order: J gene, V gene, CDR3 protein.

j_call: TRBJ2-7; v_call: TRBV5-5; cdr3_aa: CASSLTDLGGEQYF
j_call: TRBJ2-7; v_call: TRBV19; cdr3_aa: CASSLVGQGSEQYF
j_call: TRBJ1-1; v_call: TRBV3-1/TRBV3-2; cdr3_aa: CASSQRDRGFAFF
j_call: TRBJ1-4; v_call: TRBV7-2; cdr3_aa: CASSLGRPRGTNEKLFF
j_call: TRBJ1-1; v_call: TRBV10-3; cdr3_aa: CAIRREVGTEAFF
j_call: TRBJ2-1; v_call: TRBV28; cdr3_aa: CASRSGSSYNEQFF
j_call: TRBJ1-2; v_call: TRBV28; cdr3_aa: CASSSTDSYGYTF
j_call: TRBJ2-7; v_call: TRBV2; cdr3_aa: CASRAGLPSYEQYF
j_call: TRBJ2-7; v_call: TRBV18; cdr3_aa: CASSPDRGRYEQYF
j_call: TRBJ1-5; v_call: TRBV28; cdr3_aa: CASSLGGMGNQPQHF
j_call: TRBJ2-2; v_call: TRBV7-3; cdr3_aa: CASSAGLPSANTGELFF
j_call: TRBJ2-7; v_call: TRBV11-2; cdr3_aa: CASSLRREAEQYF
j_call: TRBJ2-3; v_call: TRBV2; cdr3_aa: CASRKTGSGTDTQYF
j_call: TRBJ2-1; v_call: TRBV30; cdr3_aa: CAWSGRGSGRAGEQFF
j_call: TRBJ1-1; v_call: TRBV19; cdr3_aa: CASSMWRTGGSKQAFF